One sample yielded the 30 T cell receptor beta chains listed below, sequenced in a study of blood T cell repertoires in COVID-19. The table came from immunoSEQ multiplex PCR; TCRdb's copy has only in-frame clones and leaves some out. The table has roughly 500,000 clones, 70% to 90% seen once. The sequenced material came from PBMCs or T cells enriched from blood (not recorded which). These receptors all come from a woman in her sixties who had recovered from COVID-19.

The chain links TRBV11-2 to TRBJ1-3; tentatively, D is TRBD1 (6 bases). The CDR3 spans 15 residues. Trimming removed 2 bases from V and 1 base from J, with 9 bases in between. CDR1 is SGHAT, CDR2 FQNNGV, per germline. The CDR3 reads CASSLQQGSGNTIYF. The CDR3, as DNA: TGTGCCAGCAGCTTACAACAGGGTTCTGGAAACACCATATATTTT.

The rearrangement links TRBV14 to TRBJ2-2; 7 bases match TRBD2. V gave up 4 bases and J gave up 5 bases; unmatched junction bases: 7. CDR3 length: 15 amino acids. In germline, CDR1 is SGHDN, CDR2 FVKESK. CDR3 amino acids: CASSLYGGITGELFF. The CDR3 DNA reads as TGTGCCAGCAGCCTGTACGGGGGGATAACCGGGGAGCTGTTTTTT.

This clone occurred once. The chain links TRBV5-5 to TRBJ2-1; 10 bases align to TRBD1. This CDR3 region has 16 residues. Germline V CDR1 and CDR2: SGHKS, YYEKEE (reference sequence). V lost 1 base and J lost 4; bases outside the gene matches: 5. CDR3 region: CASSLSRDRGYNEQFF. For the CDR3, the DNA is TGTGCCAGCAGCTTGTCCCGGGACAGGGGATACAATGAGCAGTTCTTC.

The rearrangement links TRBV19 to TRBJ2-5; the D is unclear. The ends were cut back, 5 bases at V and 5 bases at J, with 12 bases in the middle. In germline, CDR1 is LNHDA, CDR2 SQIVND (reference sequence). CDR3 length equals 13 residues. The CDR3 loop is CASSSASLETQYF. DNA of the CDR3: TGTGCCAGTAGTTCCGCTAGTTTGGAGACCCAGTACTTC.

This clone was detected a few times. This sequence joins TRBV18 and TRBJ1-1; no clear D. The CDR3 has 15 amino acids. Trimming took off 6 bases at V and 0 bases at J, with 14 bases between the two ends. CDR1 KGHSH and CDR2 LQKENI come from the germline V gene. In DNA form, the CDR3 reads TGTGCCAGCTCCACAGTGAGCAGCCTGAACACTGAAGCTTTCTTT. This gives the protein CASSTVSSLNTEAFF.

The chain has TRBV19 and TRBJ1-1; a weak D match, TRBD1 (6 bases). Deletions cut 8 bases from V and 3 bases from J, with 16 bases between. CDR1 LNHDA and CDR2 SQIVND come from the germline V gene (reference sequence). This CDR3 is built from 14 residues. The CDR3 loop reads CASLQRGSDTEAFF. The CDR3 bases are TGTGCCAGTCTTCAAAGGGGGTCGGACACTGAAGCTTTCTTT.

DNA of the CDR3: TGTGCCAGCAGCTTATCGGGCGGTCCAGGGGGTACGCAGTATTTT. This sequence encodes CASSLSGGPGGTQYF. The V call is TRBV11-2, the J call TRBJ2-3, with 7 bases lining up with TRBD1. The CDR3 is made up of 15 amino acids. J lost 8 bases, V lost 2 bases, and 10 bases had no gene match. From germline, CDR1 is SGHAT and CDR2 FQNNGV.

The chain joins TRBV19 to TRBJ2-4, with TRBD1 matching 9 bases. CDR1 and CDR2 (germline): LNHDA, SQIVND (reference sequence). This CDR3 has 18 amino acids. After removal of 1 base from V and 0 bases from J, the junction contained 7 bases not matched to a gene. CDR3 in amino acids: CASSIAQDRGVAKNIQYF. The CDR3 DNA is TGTGCCAGTAGTATAGCCCAGGACAGGGGAGTAGCCAAAAACATTCAGTACTTC.

V usage is TRBV7-6 and J usage is TRBJ2-5, with 8 bases identical to TRBD2. Trimming cost V 2 bases and J 1 base; bases outside gene matches: 12. Germline-derived CDR1 and CDR2 are SGHVS and FNYEAQ. This CDR3 is 18 amino acids long. Here the CDR3 DNA reads TGTGCCAGCAGCTTATCCCCGGGGGGGCCGGGGGGCCAAGAGACCCAGTACTTC. It yields the protein CASSLSPGGPGGQETQYF.

The chain is built from TRBV7-6 and TRBJ2-3; D is undetermined. Germline CDR1 is SGHVS and CDR2 is FNYEAQ. The length of the CDR3 is 14 residues. The V end lost 3 bases, the J end lost 2 bases, and 9 bases lay between the germline ends. The CDR3 DNA is TGTGCCAGCAGCTTGTACAGTACCACAGATACGCAGTATTTT. Its translation: CASSLYSTTDTQYF.

V is TRBV19 and J is TRBJ1-5; D may be TRBD1 (5 bases). CDR1 and CDR2 (germline): LNHDA, SQIVND (reference sequence). Trimming removed 6 bases from V and 2 bases from J, with 20 bases in between. The length of the CDR3 is 17 residues. The CDR3, as DNA: TGTGCCAGTAGGGCCCCGACAGCTTTTACTGGCAATCAGCCCCAGCATTTT. This sequence encodes CASRAPTAFTGNQPQHF.

The genes are TRBV6-6 and TRBJ1-1; D might be TRBD1 (5 bases). This CDR3 has 11 amino acids. The V end lost 6 bases, the J end lost 11 bases, and 13 bases lay between the germline ends. The V gene's germline CDR1 is MNHNY and CDR2 SVGAGI (reference sequence). CDR3 DNA sequence: TGTGCCAGCAGGAACAGGAACAGGGCTTTCTTT. Translation: CASRNRNRAFF.

The rearrangement links TRBV7-8 to TRBJ1-4; 8 bases fit TRBD1. The V segment lost 5 bases and the J segment 8 bases; nucleotides outside the gene matches: 13. Germline V gene data show CDR1 as SGHVS and CDR2 as FQNEAQ. This CDR3 is 16 amino acids long. CDR3: CASSLTQGEIYEKLFF. In nucleotides, the CDR3 is TGTGCCAGCAGCCTAACACAGGGGGAGATTTACGAAAAACTGTTTTTT.

This clone was seen more than once but under ten times. The chain uses TRBV7-2 and TRBJ1-1; TRBD1 might be the D (6 bases). Germline lookup yields CDR1 SGHTA and CDR2 FQGNSA. This CDR3 region has 14 residues. Trimming shortened V by 3 bases and J by 1 base, and 9 bases separated the two germline ends. The DNA of the CDR3 is TGTGCCAGCAGCTTTTTACAGGGGAACACTGAAGCTTTCTTT. It encodes CASSFLQGNTEAFF.

This chain connects TRBV4-2 to TRBJ2-5, with a possible D match to TRBD2 (6 bases). The CDR3 extends over 17 amino acids. Trimming removed 2 bases at V and 4 bases at J, with 20 bases between. Germline V gene sequence: CDR1 LGHNA, CDR2 YNFKEQ. This chain's CDR3 is CASSQKGSGPGAETQYF. The CDR3 bases are TGTGCCAGCAGCCAAAAAGGCAGCGGGCCCGGTGCAGAGACCCAGTACTTC.

This chain uses TRBV5-1 with TRBJ1-5; 7 nucleotides match TRBD1. CDR1 is SGHRS and CDR2 is YFSETQ in the germline V gene. Trimming removed 5 bases from V and 1 base from J; junction bases left unmatched: 9. The CDR3 is made up of 16 amino acids. The CDR3 DNA sequence: TGCGCCAGCAGATTAGGCCCGGGACAGAGCAATCAGCCCCAGCATTTT. Translated, it gives CASRLGPGQSNQPQHF.

This clone occurred once. This chain joins TRBV27 and TRBJ2-2; D is unresolved. Germline assignment: CDR1 MNHEY and CDR2 SMNVEV (reference sequence). The ends were cut back, 7 bases at V and 0 bases at J, with 9 bases in the middle. This CDR3 spans 14 amino acids. CDR3 in amino acids: CASKTSTNTGELFF. The DNA for the CDR3 is TGTGCCAGCAAAACTTCTACGAACACCGGGGAGCTGTTTTTT.

The chain recombines TRBV5-1 with TRBJ1-4; TRBD1 aligns across 9 bases. Trimming cost V 2 bases and J 8 bases; bases outside gene matches: 7. The CDR3 runs 15 residues. Germline V gene lookup returns CDR1 SGHRS and CDR2 YFSETQ. The DNA for the CDR3 is TGCGCCAGCAGCTTCACAGGGGGCGCGGAGGAAAAACTGTTTTTT. Translating gives CASSFTGGAEEKLFF.

As concerns this clone: Being one base from a much bigger clone, this may be a read error. The chain employs TRBV5-1 and TRBJ1-1; 7 bases align to TRBD1. Trimming cost V 3 bases and J 1 base; bases outside gene matches: 3. CDR1 is SGHRS and CDR2 is YFSETQ in the germline V gene. The CDR3 totals 14 residues. Here the CDR3 reads CASSSGTANTEAFF. The CDR3 bases are TGCGCCAGCAGCTCCGGGACAGCGAACACTGAAGCTTTCTTT.

The chain combines TRBV5-6 with TRBJ2-2; D perhaps matches TRBD2 (6 bases). Trimming shortened V by 1 base and J by 5 bases, and 12 bases separated the two germline ends. Germline V gene sequence: CDR1 SGHDT, CDR2 YYEEEE. The CDR3 extends over 15 amino acids. The CDR3 sequence is CASSLIGRWTGELFF. CDR3 DNA sequence: TGTGCCAGCAGCTTGATAGGGAGGTGGACCGGGGAGCTGTTTTTT.

Only one count was recorded for this clone. The chain couples TRBV18 to TRBJ2-3; 8 positions match TRBD1. CDR1 is KGHSH, CDR2 LQKENI, per germline. The J segment lost 2 bases and the V segment lost 5 bases, leaving 6 bases of the junction unmatched. The CDR3 has 15 amino acids. This chain's CDR3 is CASSIGTGLTDTQYF. The CDR3, as DNA: TGTGCCAGCTCAATCGGGACAGGACTCACAGATACGCAGTATTTT.

The chain is built from TRBV19 and TRBJ1-5, with TRBD1 matching 7 bases. Germline values: CDR1 LNHDA, CDR2 SQIVND (reference sequence). Unmatched junction bases numbered 8, after V lost 3 bases and J lost 6 bases. CDR3 length: 15 amino acids. The CDR3 here is CASSMATGLSQPQHF. The DNA for the CDR3 is TGTGCCAGTAGTATGGCGACAGGGCTAAGTCAGCCCCAGCATTTT.

The J gene is TRBJ2-3, the V gene TRBV24-1; 11 bases match TRBD2. Germline CDR1 is KGHDR and CDR2 is SFDVKD. The length of the CDR3 is 17 residues. V was pared by 1 base and J by 4 bases, with 6 bases of the junction left unmatched. CDR3 in DNA: TGTGCCACCAGTGATTTTGGATTAGCGGGGGGGCCAGATACGCAGTATTTT. Residues: CATSDFGLAGGPDTQYF.

The rearrangement links TRBV30 to TRBJ2-5, with D tentatively TRBD2 (6 bases). The CDR3 runs 13 residues. Germline V lookup: CDR1 GTSNPN, CDR2 SVGIG (reference sequence). The germline V and J ends were trimmed by 1 base and 5 bases, with 11 bases remaining between them. DNA of the CDR3: TGTGCCTGGAGTGGTTTGGAGGGGGAGACCCAGTACTTC. Protein sequence: CAWSGLEGETQYF.

In this sample, this clone turned up a few times. The chain links TRBV2 to TRBJ2-1; 8 bases agree with TRBD2. The CDR3 is 15 amino acids. J gave up 0 bases and V 5 bases, and 3 bases lay outside the gene matches. Germline V CDR1 and CDR2: SNHLY, FYNNEI. The CDR3 loop is CASSPRGASYNEQFF. Here the CDR3 DNA reads TGTGCCAGCAGTCCGCGGGGGGCCTCCTACAATGAGCAGTTCTTC.

This clone appeared once. The chain uses TRBV7-9 and TRBJ1-1; 9 nucleotides line up with TRBD1. With 3 bases clipped from V and 10 bases from J, the junction kept 6 bases outside the gene matches. The V gene's germline CDR1 is SEHNR and CDR2 FQNEAQ (reference sequence). The CDR3 is made up of 13 amino acids. CDR3 bases: TGTGCCAGCAGCTTGGGACAGGGAGATCGAGCTTTCTTT. As protein: CASSLGQGDRAFF.

The chain carries TRBV5-4 and TRBJ2-4; TRBD2 matches 8 bases. The CDR3 runs 16 residues. Unmatched junction bases numbered 7, after V lost 4 bases and J lost 1 base. Germline CDR1 and CDR2: SGHNT and YYREEE (reference sequence). The CDR3 loop reads CASSPGGGRAKNIQYF. For the CDR3, the DNA is TGTGCCAGCAGCCCCGGGGGGGGACGTGCCAAAAACATTCAGTACTTC.

V usage is TRBV27 and J usage is TRBJ2-3, with D perhaps TRBD1 (6 bases). Trimming removed 3 bases from V and 3 bases from J, with 16 bases in between. Germline V gene data show CDR1 as MNHEY and CDR2 as SMNVEV (reference sequence). The CDR3 length is 16 residues. CDR3 loop: CASSLREGQSTDTQYF. CDR3 DNA sequence: TGTGCCAGCAGTTTGAGAGAAGGACAGAGTACAGATACGCAGTATTTT.

This clone has a handful of counts. V and J are TRBV18 and TRBJ1-2; TRBD1 agrees at 7 bases. Looked up from germline, CDR1 is KGHSH and CDR2 is LQKENI. V lost 0 bases to trimming and J lost 4 bases; unmatched junction nucleotides: 8. CDR3 length: 16 residues. The CDR3 here is CASSPPTGPGGYGYTF. CDR3 in DNA: TGTGCCAGCTCACCACCGACAGGGCCCGGGGGCTATGGCTACACCTTC.

The chain joins TRBV5-6 to TRBJ1-1; a possible D gene is TRBD1 (5 bases). V lost 1 base and J lost 4, with 14 bases in between. The germline V gene encodes CDR1 SGHDT and CDR2 YYEEEE. The CDR3 consists of 15 residues. CDR3 coding DNA: TGTGCCAGCAGCTTGACAGGAGGGATTTTCACTGAAGCTTTCTTT. Translating gives CASSLTGGIFTEAFF.